This TCR beta chain was found in a study of molecular identifiers for immune sequencing clone quantification. Overall study: In replicates, the authors split RNA from about 19,000 or 110,000 naive CD8 cells five ways and sequenced four. Findings and caveats of the study: Clonotypes topping 20 RNA copies carried over 97% of effector molecules but under 1% of naive ones. Sharing of a barcode by identical TCR molecules could cause highly expanded clone sizes to be underestimated.

The CD8+CD4-CCR7+CD45RA+ phenotype defined the sorted naive CD8 T cells. This clonotype was counted many times. Its antigen is currently unknown. Using its own MiXCR run on the PCR reads, TCRdb lists one record per CDR3 protein. The sample contains about 36,000 distinct CDR3 sequences, approximately 17% of which appear only once. This CDR3 is 15 amino acids long. The germline V gene encodes CDR1 MDHEN and CDR2 SYDVKM. V dropped 0 bases and J dropped 6 bases, with 11 bases sitting between them. The origin of this receptor is a human donor in good health. Some libraries in this study had Jurkat cell RNA spiked in. The sample taken for sequencing was naive CD8+ T cells from blood, with Jurkat cell RNA spiked in. Subset noted: FACS-sorted CD8+CD4-CCR7+CD45RA+ naive T cells. The V gene is TRBV28, the J gene TRBJ2-2; a weak D match, TRBD1 (6 bases). The CDR3 region has the DNA TGTGCCAGCAGTTTATGGGGGGCGGTATCCGGGGAGCTGTTTTTT. It is translated as CASSLWGAVSGELFF.